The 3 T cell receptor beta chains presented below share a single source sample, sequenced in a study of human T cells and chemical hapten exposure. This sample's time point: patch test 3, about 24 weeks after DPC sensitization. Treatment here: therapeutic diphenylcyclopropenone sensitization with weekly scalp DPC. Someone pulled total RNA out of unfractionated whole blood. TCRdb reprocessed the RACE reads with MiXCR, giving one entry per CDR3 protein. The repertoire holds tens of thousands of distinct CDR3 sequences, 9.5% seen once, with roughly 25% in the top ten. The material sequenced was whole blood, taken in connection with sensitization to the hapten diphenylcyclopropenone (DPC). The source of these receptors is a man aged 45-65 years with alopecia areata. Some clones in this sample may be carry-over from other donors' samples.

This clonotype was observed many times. For the CDR3, the DNA is TGTGCCAGTAGGCTACAGGGCGGGGTCATAGGTCAGCCCCAGCATTTT. Amino acids: CASRLQGGVIGQPQHF. The chain joins TRBV19 to TRBJ1-5; D might be TRBD1 (6 bases). The CDR3 extends over 16 amino acids. Germline V CDR1 and CDR2: LNHDA, SQIVND (reference sequence). Trimming removed 6 bases at V and 6 bases at J, with 21 bases between.

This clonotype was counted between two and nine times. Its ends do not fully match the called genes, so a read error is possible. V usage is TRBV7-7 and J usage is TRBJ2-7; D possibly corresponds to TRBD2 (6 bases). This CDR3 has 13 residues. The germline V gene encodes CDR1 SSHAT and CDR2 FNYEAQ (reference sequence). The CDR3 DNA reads TGTGCTAGCAGCTCCGGGAGTACGAGAGAGCAGTACTTC. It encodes CASSSGSTREQYF.

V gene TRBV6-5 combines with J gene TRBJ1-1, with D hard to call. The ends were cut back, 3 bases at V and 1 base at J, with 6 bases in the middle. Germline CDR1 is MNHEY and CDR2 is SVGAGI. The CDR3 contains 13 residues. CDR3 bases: TGTGCCAGCAGTTATAGCGCGAACACTGAAGCTTTCTTT. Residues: CASSYSANTEAFF.